This T cell receptor beta chain is from a study of blood T cell repertoires in COVID-19. Germline values: CDR1 ENHRY, CDR2 SYGVKD. J was trimmed by 7 bases and V by 0 bases; bases with no gene match: 3. The CDR3 has 15 residues. Original handling: Using reference gene primer amplification, nucleated cell counts were estimated. Some clones are missing from TCRdb's copy, which holds only in-frame ones; the method was immunoSEQ multiplex PCR. V and J calls and clone size are given by that table; D and trimming were obtained from the DNA. The sample records about 130,000 clones, about 87% being singletons.

The sample was peripheral blood. The clonotype comes from a man aged 50-60 years with active COVID-19. V usage is TRBV10-3 and J usage is TRBJ2-1; 10 bases are shared with TRBD1. The CDR3 nucleotides are TGTGCCATCAGTGAGTCCGGACAGGGGGGGAATGAGCAGTTCTTC. This translates into CAISESGQGGNEQFF.